This passage covers 20 T cell receptor beta chains from one sample sequenced in a study of T cell responses to AZD1222 COVID-19 vaccine. The data were produced by immunoSEQ multiplex PCR, yet TCRdb's version contains in-frame clones alone and is incomplete. The table shows 160,000 or so clones, with roughly 90% occurring only once. The sequencing here drew on peripheral blood, taken 28 days after the second AZD1222 dose. The receptors were gathered from an adult who received the AZD1222 COVID-19 vaccine.

This clone was recorded once. This chain links TRBV5-1 with TRBJ1-2; weak D call: TRBD1 (6 bases). Per the germline V gene, CDR1 is SGHRS and CDR2 is YFSETQ. The length of the CDR3 is 15 residues. V lost 0 bases and J lost 4, with 13 bases in between. DNA for the CDR3: TGCGCCAGCAGCTTGGGGCAGGGGCCCGTCTATGGCTACACCTTC. Translated, it gives CASSLGQGPVYGYTF.

The J gene is TRBJ2-1, the V gene TRBV30; TRBD2 matches at 10 bases. Germline V gives CDR1 GTSNPN, CDR2 SVGIG (reference sequence). J lost 4 bases, V lost 0 bases, and 3 bases had no gene match. This CDR3 has 15 residues. The chain's CDR3 is CAWSVPSGGYNEQFF. CDR3 DNA: TGTGCCTGGAGTGTACCTAGCGGGGGTTACAATGAGCAGTTCTTC.

This clone was found a few times. The chain couples TRBV10-3 to TRBJ1-1; D is possibly TRBD1 (5 bases). Germline V gene data show CDR1 as ENHRY and CDR2 as SYGVKD. The CDR3 length is 16 residues. V was clipped by 2 bases and J by 1 base, with 14 bases between them. The CDR3 DNA reads TGTGCCATCAGTGAGGGCAGGGTGGGTCCGAACACTGAAGCTTTCTTT. This codes for CAISEGRVGPNTEAFF.

Concerning this clone itself: Other DNA sequences within the sample encode an identical CDR3. The chain recombines TRBV5-1 with TRBJ1-4, with D possibly TRBD1 on 5 matching bases. V lost 0 bases and J lost 5, with 8 bases in between. The CDR3 is made up of 14 amino acids. Germline V gives CDR1 SGHRS, CDR2 YFSETQ. The CDR3, as DNA: TGCGCCAGCAGCTTGGGACAGCCAAATGAAAAACTGTTTTTT. Protein sequence: CASSLGQPNEKLFF.

V gene TRBV14 combines with J gene TRBJ2-6; TRBD1 is a possible D gene (6 bases). Trimming removed 1 base from V and 2 bases from J, with 18 bases in between. The CDR3 is 19 amino acids. From germline, CDR1 is SGHDN and CDR2 FVKESK. CDR3 sequence (DNA): TGTGCCAGCAGCCAAGGGGTGAAGCTACAGGGCCCTGGGGCCAACGTCCTGACTTTC. This codes for CASSQGVKLQGPGANVLTF.

CDR3 in DNA: TGTGCCAGCAGTCCCACCAAACCAGGGATCCCTGGGGCCAACGTCCTGACTTTC. It is translated as CASSPTKPGIPGANVLTF. The chain is built from TRBV28 and TRBJ2-6; maybe TRBD1 (5 bases). The CDR3 sequence is 18 residues long. Trimming shortened V by 5 bases and J by 2 bases, and 19 bases separated the two germline ends. Germline CDR1 and CDR2: MDHEN and SYDVKM.

CDR3 bases: TGTGCCAGCTCACCATTAGTCGGGACAGCCTACAATGAGCAGTTCTTC. Protein sequence: CASSPLVGTAYNEQFF. The V and J genes are TRBV18 and TRBJ2-1, with 7 bases aligning to TRBD1. The CDR3 totals 16 residues. Germline V gives CDR1 KGHSH, CDR2 LQKENI. V shed 2 bases, J shed 2 bases, and the junction held 6 bases outside the gene matches.

The chain recombines TRBV9 with TRBJ2-5; 12 bases are a match to TRBD2. The CDR3 loop spans 14 amino acids. Germline CDR1 and CDR2: SGDLS and YYNGEE. V lost 4 bases to trimming and J lost 6 bases; unmatched junction nucleotides: 4. DNA for the CDR3: TGTGCCAGCAGCTTTACTAGCGGGAGGCAGACCCAGTACTTC. It yields the protein CASSFTSGRQTQYF.

J is TRBJ2-3 and V is TRBV4-1, with 8 bases identical to TRBD2. The CDR3 length is 16 residues. The ends lost 3 bases at V and 0 bases at J; junction bases unmatched: 5. Germline CDR1 MGHRA, CDR2 YSYEKL. Here the CDR3 reads CASSHVLAASTDTQYF. CDR3 bases: TGCGCCAGCAGCCATGTACTAGCGGCTAGCACAGATACGCAGTATTTT.

This clone appeared a single time. The genes are TRBV6-6 and TRBJ2-1; D ambiguous. V was shortened by 0 bases and J by 4 bases, with 7 bases between the two germline ends. Germline V gene lookup returns CDR1 MNHNY and CDR2 SVGAGI (reference sequence). This CDR3 is 14 amino acids long. The CDR3 DNA is TGTGCCAGCAGTTACTCGAGCGTTTACAATGAGCAGTTCTTC. This gives the protein CASSYSSVYNEQFF.

The sample holds a few counts of this clone. The V call is TRBV7-9, the J call TRBJ1-1; D is uncertain. Germline assignment: CDR1 SEHNR and CDR2 FQNEAQ (reference sequence). The CDR3 loop spans 16 amino acids. V was clipped by 2 bases and J by 4 bases, with 17 bases between them. DNA of the CDR3: TGTGCCAGCAGCTTAAAGTGGTGGGATAATCCCACTGAAGCTTTCTTT. Its translation: CASSLKWWDNPTEAFF.

The chain has TRBV5-1 and TRBJ2-7, with D hard to call. This CDR3 spans 17 amino acids. Germline assignment: CDR1 SGHRS and CDR2 YFSETQ. V was shortened by 4 bases and J by 0 bases, with 20 bases between the two germline ends. The CDR3 DNA is TGCGCCAGCAGCCGGATCCGGGTGGGCGAGATCTCCTACGAGCAGTACTTC. Translated, it gives CASSRIRVGEISYEQYF.

The chain recombines TRBV5-1 with TRBJ2-7; 11 bases align to TRBD2. The J segment lost 3 bases and the V segment lost 0 bases, leaving 8 bases of the junction unmatched. Germline CDR1 reads SGHRS; CDR2 reads YFSETQ. The CDR3 length is 17 residues. The CDR3 is CASSLGLLLAGDYEQYF. The CDR3 coding sequence is TGCGCCAGCAGCTTGGGATTGTTACTAGCGGGAGACTACGAGCAGTACTTC.

The chain carries TRBV27 and TRBJ1-5; D not resolved. Germline V gene sequence: CDR1 MNHEY, CDR2 SMNVEV (reference sequence). The CDR3 spans 13 residues. V was shortened by 0 bases and J by 15 bases, with 15 bases between the two germline ends. The CDR3 loop reads CASSLSSGSGAHF. The CDR3 nucleotides read TGTGCCAGCAGTTTATCGTCGGGGTCCGGAGCGCATTTT.

The V and J genes are TRBV20-1 and TRBJ1-1, with D possibly TRBD1 on 5 matching bases. With 4 bases removed from V and 4 bases from J, the gap between germline ends came to 7 bases. The germline V gene encodes CDR1 DFQATT and CDR2 SNEGSKA (reference sequence). The CDR3 consists of 11 residues. CDR3 region: CSAKGLTEAFF. DNA for the CDR3: TGCAGTGCTAAGGGGCTCACTGAAGCTTTCTTT.

The sample holds a few counts of this clone. The gene calls are TRBV28 and TRBJ1-6, with D maybe TRBD1 (5 bases). The ends were cut back, 5 bases at V and 0 bases at J, with 20 bases in the middle. Germline-derived CDR1 and CDR2 are MDHEN and SYDVKM. The CDR3 runs 19 residues. The CDR3 DNA reads TGTGCCAGCAGTCCCCGGGACCTCCGTCAGAGCTCCTATAATTCACCCCTCCACTTT. Translating it yields CASSPRDLRQSSYNSPLHF.

In DNA, the CDR3 is TGTGCCAGCAGTACTGGGATGAGTCAGCCCCAGCATTTT. Protein: CASSTGMSQPQHF. The gene calls are TRBV27 and TRBJ1-5; D gene ambiguous. The length of the CDR3 is 13 residues. Germline CDR1 is MNHEY and CDR2 is SMNVEV (reference sequence). V shed 5 bases and J shed 6 bases, with 11 bases lying between them.

The V call is TRBV6-2 or TRBV6-3, the J call TRBJ1-4; 8 nucleotides align to TRBD1. V lost 4 bases, J lost 8 bases, and 6 bases stayed unmatched. This CDR3 region has 14 residues. CDR1 is MNHEY and CDR2 is SVGEGT in the germline V gene. The DNA of the CDR3 is TGTGCCAGCAGTTTAGACAGGGGAGTGGAAAAACTGTTTTTT. Protein sequence: CASSLDRGVEKLFF.

The chain joins TRBV3-1 (or the pseudogene TRBV3-2) to TRBJ1-1; 11 bases fit TRBD1. V gave up 2 bases and J gave up 9 bases; unmatched junction bases: 8. The CDR3 loop spans 15 amino acids. Germline V CDR1 and CDR2: LGHDT, YNNKEL (reference sequence). The CDR3 sequence: CASSQPRTGGPQAFF. The CDR3 DNA reads TGTGCCAGCAGCCAACCTCGGACAGGGGGCCCCCAAGCTTTCTTT.

The V and J genes are TRBV5-4 and TRBJ1-1; D possibly corresponds to TRBD1 (6 bases). Trimming took 4 bases from V and 2 from J, leaving 12 bases between them. Germline values: CDR1 SGHNT, CDR2 YYREEE (reference sequence). The CDR3 loop spans 14 amino acids. DNA of the CDR3: TGTGCCAGCAGCGGGTTACAGGGAAACACTGAAGCTTTCTTT. Translated, it gives CASSGLQGNTEAFF. The variable domain in full, with the rest retrieved from reference TRBV5-4 and TRBJ1-1, is ETGVTQSPTHLIKTRGQQVTLRCSSQSGHNTVSWYQQALGQGPQFIFQYYREEENGRGNFPPRFSGLQFPNYSSELNVNALELDDSALYLCASSGLQGNTEAFFGQGTRLTVV.